These 16 T cell receptor beta chains were sequenced from one sample in a study of blood T cell repertoires in COVID-19. Sequencing was performed with immunoSEQ multiplex PCR; in TCRdb, only in-frame clones are kept and a portion is missing. Seen here are approximately 70,000 clones, around 86% observed once, and the top ten hold approximately 11%. The specimen was peripheral blood. Receptor source: a man between 70 and 80 years old with active or convalescent COVID-19.

The chain joins TRBV2 to TRBJ1-5; tentative D call: TRBD1 (5 bases). V was clipped by 5 bases and J by 0 bases, with 11 bases between them. CDR1 and CDR2 (germline): SNHLY, FYNNEI. This CDR3 comprises 15 residues. This CDR3 is CASSPGEYSNQPQHF. The CDR3 bases are TGTGCCAGCAGTCCGGGGGAGTATAGCAATCAGCCCCAGCATTTT.

This CDR3 is CASSLAGEGDTQYF. In nucleotides, the CDR3 is TGTGCCAGCAGCTTAGCGGGAGAGGGAGATACGCAGTATTTT. The genes are TRBV9 and TRBJ2-3; 9 nucleotides line up with TRBD2. J lost 5 bases, V lost 4 bases, and 5 bases had no gene match. CDR3 length equals 14 residues. The germline gives CDR1 SGDLS, CDR2 YYNGEE.

The CDR3 loop reads CAISEPKGGGGTEAFF. CDR3 bases: TGTGCCATCAGTGAACCAAAAGGGGGCGGTGGGACTGAAGCTTTCTTT. The gene calls are TRBV10-3 and TRBJ1-1; the match to TRBD1 covers 7 bases. V gave up 3 bases and J gave up 5 bases; unmatched junction bases: 12. CDR3 size: 16 residues. In germline, CDR1 is ENHRY, CDR2 SYGVKD.

This clone was detected only once. The chain carries TRBV6-2 or TRBV6-3 and TRBJ1-1; the match to TRBD1 covers 11 bases. J gave up 4 bases and V 6 bases, and 4 bases lay outside the gene matches. From germline, CDR1 is MNHEY and CDR2 SVGEGT. The CDR3 is 14 amino acids. Here the CDR3 DNA reads TGTGCCAGCAGCCGGGGGACAGGGGGCACTGAAGCTTTCTTT. Its protein is CASSRGTGGTEAFF.

The DNA of the CDR3 is TGTGCCACCAGTAGGGGACTAGCCAATGAGCAGTTCTTC. It encodes CATSRGLANEQFF. V gene TRBV24-1 combines with J gene TRBJ2-1; 9 bases match TRBD2. This CDR3 spans 13 amino acids. Germline CDR1 and CDR2: KGHDR and SFDVKD. The V and J ends lost 6 bases and 6 bases, in that order; junction bases with no gene match: 2.

The chain combines TRBV3-1 (or the pseudogene TRBV3-2) with TRBJ1-2; 8 positions agree with TRBD1. Germline loops: CDR1 LGHDT, CDR2 YNNKEL (reference sequence). The CDR3 contains 15 residues. V was clipped by 1 base and J by 8 bases; unmatched bases: 9. DNA of the CDR3: TGTGCCAGCAGCCAAGGGGCAGGGGGCACGAAAGGCTACACCTTC. This translates into CASSQGAGGTKGYTF.

The gene calls are TRBV7-9 and TRBJ2-1; 8 bases agree with TRBD2. This CDR3 comprises 18 residues. Germline CDR1 is SEHNR and CDR2 is FQNEAQ (reference sequence). J was trimmed by 2 bases and V by 5 bases; bases with no gene match: 14. In nucleotides, the CDR3 is TGTGCCAGCAGCCAAGGAGGACTAGCCAAACAGGCCTACAATGAGCAGTTCTTC. This gives the protein CASSQGGLAKQAYNEQFF.

This chain connects TRBV5-6 to TRBJ2-3; 8 nucleotides align to TRBD1. Losses at the gene ends were 4 bases for V and 4 bases for J; bases not matched to a gene: 5. This CDR3 comprises 14 residues. Germline V gene lookup returns CDR1 SGHDT and CDR2 YYEEEE. CDR3 residues: CASSQRTGSDTQYF. DNA of the CDR3: TGTGCCAGCAGCCAAAGGACAGGGTCAGATACGCAGTATTTT. The whole variable domain, remainder taken from reference TRBV5-6 and TRBJ2-3, is DAGVTQSPTHLIKTRGQQVTLRCSPKSGHDTVSWYQQALGQGPQFIFQYYEEEERQRGNFPDRFSGHQFPNYSSELNVNALLLGDSALYLCASSQRTGSDTQYFGPGTRLTVL.

The chain carries TRBV6-5 and TRBJ2-2; D uncertain. The CDR3 is made up of 14 amino acids. V was cut by 6 bases and J by 8 bases, with 16 bases left in between. CDR1 is MNHEY, CDR2 SVGAGI, per germline. The chain's CDR3 is CASRPGSLVGELFF. CDR3 nucleotide sequence: TGTGCCAGCAGACCGGGTAGTTTAGTTGGGGAGCTGTTTTTT.

The DNA of the CDR3 is TGTGCCAGCGCGACAGGGATGGGGGAAAAACTGTTTTTT. Protein: CASATGMGEKLFF. The chain carries TRBV28 and TRBJ1-4, with 7 bases fitting TRBD1. The V and J ends lost 8 bases and 8 bases, in that order; junction bases with no gene match: 8. Looked up from germline, CDR1 is MDHEN and CDR2 is SYDVKM. The CDR3 length is 13 residues.

The genes are TRBV5-1 and TRBJ1-2; possible D gene TRBD1, 5 bases. V was pared by 0 bases and J by 7 bases, with 16 bases between. The germline gives CDR1 SGHRS, CDR2 YFSETQ. The CDR3 has 15 amino acids. The CDR3 protein is CASSLAGGGVVGYTF. CDR3 DNA sequence: TGCGCCAGCAGCTTGGCCGGGGGAGGGGTAGTTGGCTACACCTTC.

In its sample, this clone was seen a few times. CDR3 region: CAWSWTLNQPQHF. The DNA of the CDR3 is TGTGCCTGGAGCTGGACACTAAATCAGCCCCAGCATTTT. The rearrangement joins TRBV30 to TRBJ1-5; D possibly corresponds to TRBD1 (5 bases). Trimming removed 3 bases at V and 4 bases at J, with 10 bases between. The CDR3 has 13 residues. CDR1 is GTSNPN and CDR2 is SVGIG in the germline V gene (reference sequence).

This clone was counted only a few times. The V and J genes are TRBV28 and TRBJ2-2, with D possibly TRBD1 on 6 matching bases. V was trimmed by 4 bases and J by 6 bases, leaving 15 bases between them. CDR1 MDHEN and CDR2 SYDVKM come from the germline V gene. This CDR3 has 15 amino acids. The CDR3 loop reads CASSSTGRKPGELFF. The DNA of the CDR3 is TGTGCCAGCAGTTCGACAGGACGAAAACCCGGGGAGCTGTTTTTT. Based on the CDR3 plus reference TRBV28 and TRBJ2-2, the full variable domain is DVKVTQSSRYLVKRTGEKVFLECVQDMDHENMFWYRQDPGLGLRLIYFSYDVKMKEKGDIPEGYSVSREKKERFSLILESASTNQTSMYLCASSSTGRKPGELFFGEGSRLTVL.

This chain uses TRBV5-1 with TRBJ1-2, with 7 bases matching TRBD1. The CDR3 contains 14 residues. In germline, CDR1 is SGHRS, CDR2 YFSETQ. V gave up 6 bases and J gave up 6 bases; unmatched junction bases: 11. CDR3 protein: CASTRQGSRDGYTF. The CDR3 DNA reads as TGCGCCAGCACCCGACAGGGTAGCAGGGATGGCTACACCTTC.

The chain uses TRBV28 and TRBJ1-5; the D gene is possibly TRBD1 (6 bases). The CDR3 has 14 amino acids. V lost 5 bases and J lost 11, with 19 bases in between. CDR1 is MDHEN and CDR2 is SYDVKM in the germline V gene. This chain's CDR3 is CASSLPPTDRSQHF. In nucleotides, the CDR3 is TGTGCCAGCAGTCTTCCACCAACCGACAGGTCCCAGCATTTT.

This rearrangement joins TRBV2 to TRBJ2-7; 8 nucleotides match TRBD1. Germline V gene lookup returns CDR1 SNHLY and CDR2 FYNNEI. The CDR3 runs 14 residues. Trimming removed 3 bases from V and 7 bases from J; junction bases left unmatched: 8. CDR3 nucleotides: TGTGCCAGCAGTGAGTGGCAGGGGGCGGGGGAGCAGTACTTC. Residues: CASSEWQGAGEQYF.